This is a list of T cell receptor beta chains from one sample in a study of shared clonotypes between healthy human individuals. Libraries were prepared by immunoSEQ multiplex PCR; TCRdb keeps only in-frame clonotypes and omits some of them. The data show fewer than 850,000 clones, with 72% seen just once and under 2% held by the top ten. The sequencing input was memory CD4+ T cells sorted from blood. The receptors were gathered from a woman in her 30s in good health. Each CDR3 is given with its conserved first and last residue. A D gene is named only where the DNA matches it firmly. Not all rows give a size; the values are once, few, many and, for expanded clones, a class.

NA,TRBD1,TRBV18,TRBJ2-3,CASSLTGARDTQYF,TGTGCCAGCTCACTGACAGGGGCCAGGGATACGCAGTATTTT
few,TRBD1,TRBV6-5,TRBJ2-1,CASGNRGNFGNEQFF,TGTGCCAGCGGAAACAGGGGGAACTTTGGTAATGAGCAGTTCTTC
NA,NA,TRBV5-1,TRBJ2-5,CASRGSDGAETQYF,TGCGCCAGCAGGGGCTCGGATGGGGCAGAGACCCAGTACTTC
few,NA,TRBV7-8,TRBJ1-1,CASSLAGNTEAFF,TGTGCCAGCAGCTTAGCGGGGAACACTGAAGCTTTCTTT
NA,NA,TRBV4-1,TRBJ1-3,CASSLEGGTGNTIYF,TGCGCCAGCAGCCTTGAGGGGGGTACTGGAAACACCATATATTTT
NA,NA,TRBV7-7,TRBJ2-5,CASSLALRETQYF,TGTGCCAGCAGCTTAGCGCTGCGGGAGACCCAGTACTTC
NA,NA,TRBV6-5,TRBJ2-7,CASSRDTSSYEQYF,TGTGCCAGCAGCAGAGACACAAGCTCCTACGAGCAGTACTTC
NA,NA,TRBV11-2,TRBJ1-1,CASSLGWRGDNTEAFF,TGTGCCAGCAGCTTAGGTTGGAGGGGGGACAACACTGAAGCTTTCTTT
once,NA,TRBV5-1,TRBJ2-2,CASSFGTVLLTGELFF,TGCGCCAGCAGCTTTGGGACGGTGCTTCTCACCGGGGAGCTGTTTTTT
NA,TRBD2,TRBV9,TRBJ2-7,CASSATSGSSYEQYF,TGTGCCAGCAGCGCGACTAGCGGGAGTTCGTACGAGCAGTACTTC
NA,NA,TRBV11-2,TRBJ2-5,CASSDQGQETQYF,TGTGCCAGCTCGGACCAGGGGCAAGAGACCCAGTACTTC
NA,NA,TRBV19,TRBJ1-5,CASSIAGGDQPQHF,TGTGCCAGTAGTATAGCGGGCGGAGATCAGCCCCAGCATTTT
NA,NA,TRBV18,TRBJ2-5,CASSPYPIGEETQYF,TGTGCCAGCTCACCATATCCGATAGGAGAAGAGACCCAGTACTTC
once,TRBD2,TRBV7-2,TRBJ2-1,CASSFGTIDEQFF,TGTGCCAGCAGCTTCGGGACTATTGATGAGCAGTTCTTC
NA,TRBD1,TRBV27,TRBJ2-7,CASGTGSSYEQYF,TGTGCCAGCGGGACAGGGTCGTCCTACGAGCAGTACTTC
NA,TRBD2,TRBV29-1,TRBJ2-7,CSVELAERIYEQYF,TGCAGCGTTGAGCTAGCGGAACGAATCTACGAGCAGTACTTC
few,NA,TRBV4-2,TRBJ2-5,CASSPGYKETQYF,TGTGCCAGCAGCCCGGGTTACAAAGAGACCCAGTACTTC
NA,NA,TRBV7-2,TRBJ2-1,CASSLLGRDNEQFF,TGTGCCAGCAGCTTACTGGGGCGGGACAATGAGCAGTTCTTC
NA,NA,TRBV6-6,TRBJ2-2,CASSYGTGNTGELFF,TGTGCCAGCAGTTACGGCACAGGGAACACCGGGGAGCTGTTTTTT
NA,NA,TRBV2,TRBJ1-2,CASTLEYGYTF,TGTGCCAGCACCCTCGAATATGGCTACACCTTC
NA,NA,TRBV5-1,TRBJ2-5,CASSAARLVAGETQYF,TGCGCCAGCAGCGCGGCCCGACTAGTCGCGGGAGAGACCCAGTACTTC